This TCR beta chain was identified during a study of shared T cell receptors in the human thymus. Libraries were prepared by immunoSEQ multiplex PCR; TCRdb keeps only in-frame clonotypes and omits some of them. Of 600,000 or so clones in the sample, about 87% were seen once. Trimming took 4 bases from V and 0 from J, leaving 8 bases between them. This CDR3 comprises 13 residues. CDR1 is SGHRS, CDR2 YFSETQ, per germline. This sample was also put to use in a study of human thymus T cells. From that report: Thymic resections from corrective heart surgery supplied the tissue. In unrelated individuals, thymic repertoires overlapped highly, according to related research.

This receptor was identified in a boy in the first two years of life with a congenital heart defect. V gene TRBV5-1 combines with J gene TRBJ2-7, with TRBD1 as a possible D gene (6 bases). Sequenced: thymocytes. The CDR3 region is CASSEGHSYEQYF. DNA for the CDR3: TGCGCCAGCAGCGAGGGACACTCCTACGAGCAGTACTTC.